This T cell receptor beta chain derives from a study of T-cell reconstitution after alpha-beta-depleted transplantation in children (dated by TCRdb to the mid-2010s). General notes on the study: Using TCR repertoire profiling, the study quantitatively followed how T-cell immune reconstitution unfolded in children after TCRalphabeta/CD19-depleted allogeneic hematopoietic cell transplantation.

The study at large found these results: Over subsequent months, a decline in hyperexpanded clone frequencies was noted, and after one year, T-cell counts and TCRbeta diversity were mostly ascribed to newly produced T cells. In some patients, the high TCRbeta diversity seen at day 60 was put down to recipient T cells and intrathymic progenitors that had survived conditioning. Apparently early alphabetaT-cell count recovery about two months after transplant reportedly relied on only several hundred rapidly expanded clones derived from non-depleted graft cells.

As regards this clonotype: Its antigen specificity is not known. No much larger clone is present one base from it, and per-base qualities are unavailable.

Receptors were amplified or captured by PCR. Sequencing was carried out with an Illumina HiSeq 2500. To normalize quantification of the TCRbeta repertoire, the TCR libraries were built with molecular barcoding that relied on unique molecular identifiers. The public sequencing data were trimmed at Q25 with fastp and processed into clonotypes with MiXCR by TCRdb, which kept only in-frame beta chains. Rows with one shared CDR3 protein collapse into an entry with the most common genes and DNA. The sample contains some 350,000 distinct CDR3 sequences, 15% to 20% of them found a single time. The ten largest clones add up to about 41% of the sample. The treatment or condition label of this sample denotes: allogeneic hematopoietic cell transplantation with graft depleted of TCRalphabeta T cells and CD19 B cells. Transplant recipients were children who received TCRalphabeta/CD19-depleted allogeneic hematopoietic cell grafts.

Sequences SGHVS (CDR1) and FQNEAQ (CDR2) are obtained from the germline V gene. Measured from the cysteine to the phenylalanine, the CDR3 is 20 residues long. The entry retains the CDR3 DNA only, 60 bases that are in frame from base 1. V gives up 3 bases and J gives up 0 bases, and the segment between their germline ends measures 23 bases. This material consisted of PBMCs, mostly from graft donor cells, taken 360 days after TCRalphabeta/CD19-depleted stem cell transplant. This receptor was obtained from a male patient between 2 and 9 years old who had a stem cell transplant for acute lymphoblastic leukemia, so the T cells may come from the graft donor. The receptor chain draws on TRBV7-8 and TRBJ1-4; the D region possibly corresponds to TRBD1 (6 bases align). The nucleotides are TGTGCCAGCAGCTTCTTGGTTTTGGAACCAGGGGCCGCAACTAATGAAAAACTGTTTTTT. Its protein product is CASSFLVLEPGAATNEKLFF.